These T cell receptor beta chains were read from a single sample in a study of blood T cell repertoires in COVID-19. Sequencing used immunoSEQ multiplex PCR; TCRdb keeps in-frame clones, though not all of them. The sample holds around 88,000 clones, 60% to 85% seen once. Sequencing used peripheral blood. Receptors were obtained from a man in his fifties who had recovered from COVID-19. Both conserved end residues are part of each CDR3.

v_gene	j_gene	len	CDR3aa
TRBV2	TRBJ1-2	14	CASSVEGPTGGYTF
TRBV6-5	TRBJ2-5	15	CASSLGTLLSDTQYF
TRBV30	TRBJ1-1	12	CAWMTGGTEAFF
TRBV5-1	TRBJ2-1	15	CASSLAGLGTNEQFF
TRBV28	TRBJ1-3	15	CASSFNTGTGNTIYF
TRBV19	TRBJ2-7	14	CASRSRERPYEQYF
TRBV19	TRBJ1-2	15	CASSIGPAGLNGYTF
TRBV6-2/TRBV6-3	TRBJ2-3	17	CASSYSQSGRGADTQYF
TRBV30	TRBJ2-3	14	CAWSRTGGTDTQYF
TRBV28	TRBJ1-5	15	CASSTETGGHQPQHF
TRBV3-1/TRBV3-2	TRBJ2-3	18	CASSQRPGLAGGTDTQYF
TRBV7-3	TRBJ1-1	15	CASSPGGKSSTEAFF
TRBV7-3	TRBJ2-3	14	CASSHGTSFDTQYF
TRBV4-3	TRBJ2-1	15	CASSPGLAGGDEQFF
TRBV25-1	TRBJ2-1	16	CASSAHSGSSYNEQFF
TRBV13	TRBJ2-5	14	CASSRTGNQETQYF
TRBV27	TRBJ1-6	16	CASSQDSQRANSPLHF
TRBV30	TRBJ2-2	14	CAWRRAGITGELFF
TRBV24-1	TRBJ2-7	16	CATSDLQGKSSYEQYF
TRBV3-1/TRBV3-2	TRBJ1-1	13	CASSQRTGSEAFF
TRBV18	TRBJ2-7	15	CASSPSTGGAYEQYF
TRBV5-1	TRBJ1-2	18	CASSLAGDISRGGYGYTF
TRBV9	TRBJ2-7	13	CAIPSGGPYEQYF
TRBV21-1	TRBJ1-6	17	CASSKDQGLSYNSPLHF
TRBV4-3	TRBJ2-4	17	CASSQAGAGPLRNIQYF
TRBV3-1/TRBV3-2	TRBJ2-7	12	CASSQGDYEQYF
TRBV19	TRBJ1-1	17	CASRAGTGGVRNTEAFF
TRBV6-5	TRBJ2-7	15	CASSYLSGRAYEQYF
TRBV28	TRBJ1-5	14	CASSFGGQNQPQHF
TRBV6-1	TRBJ2-1	16	CASSEDVEGAYNEQFF
TRBV3-1/TRBV3-2	TRBJ1-2	14	CASRNRGLDYGYTF
TRBV6-1	TRBJ2-2	14	CASSEIQGNGELFF
TRBV20-1	TRBJ1-2	11	CSARDLAGYTF
TRBV5-6	TRBJ1-6	19	CASSLGGMYIVSYNSPLHF
TRBV6-5	TRBJ1-6	14	CASTPLPGSSPLHF
TRBV7-2	TRBJ2-3	16	CASSFTGPGGEDTQYF
TRBV21-1	TRBJ1-5	13	CASSPPSTGPQHF
TRBV7-9	TRBJ2-5	16	CASSAPLLAEVETQYF
TRBV5-1	TRBJ2-3	12	CASSSSGDTQYF
TRBV27	TRBJ2-3	14	CASRVQTGTDTQYF
TRBV28	TRBJ2-2	18	CASSPGTSGSVVSGELFF
TRBV7-2	TRBJ2-5	16	CASSLALGLAGETQYF
TRBV18	TRBJ2-5	17	CASSPPQTSGIGETQYF
TRBV5-4	TRBJ2-2	16	CASSLAGRGDTGELFF
TRBV19	TRBJ1-5	17	CASSTARGGVSNQPQHF
TRBV6-1	TRBJ2-7	16	CASSEGAGFSPYEQYF
TRBV18	TRBJ2-5	16	CASSRLLTVRQETQYF
TRBV5-1	TRBJ1-1	16	CASSLSPGTLNTEAFF
TRBV18	TRBJ1-5	15	CASSRGQVSNQPQHF
TRBV9	TRBJ1-1	15	CASSFWTGENTEAFF
TRBV18	TRBJ2-7	14	CASSATQQSYEQYF
TRBV5-6	TRBJ2-1	17	CASSLFAGGGVGNEQFF
TRBV19	TRBJ2-7	14	CASRRTGGSYEQYF